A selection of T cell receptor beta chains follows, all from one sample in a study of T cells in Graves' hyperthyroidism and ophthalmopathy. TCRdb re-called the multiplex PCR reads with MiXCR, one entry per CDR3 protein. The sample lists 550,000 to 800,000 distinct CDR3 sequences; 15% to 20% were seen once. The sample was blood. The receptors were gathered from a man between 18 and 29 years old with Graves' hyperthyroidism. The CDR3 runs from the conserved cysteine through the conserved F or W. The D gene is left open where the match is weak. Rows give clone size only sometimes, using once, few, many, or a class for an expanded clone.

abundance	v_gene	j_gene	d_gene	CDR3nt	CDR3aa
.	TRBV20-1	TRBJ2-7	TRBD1	TGCAGTGCACTTGCCAGGGACAGAAGCTACGAGCAGTACTTC	CSALARDRSYEQYF
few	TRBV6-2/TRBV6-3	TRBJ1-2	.	TGTGCCAGCAGTTACCAGGGGCCAAGGTATGGCTACACCTTC	CASSYQGPRYGYTF
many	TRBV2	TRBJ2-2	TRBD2	TGTGCCAGCAGTGAACGTAGGGAGGGCGGGGAGCTGTTTTTT	CASSERREGGELFF
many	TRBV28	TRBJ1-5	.	TGTGCCACAGAGACAGAATTATATAGCAATCAGCCCCAGCATTTT	CATETELYSNQPQHF
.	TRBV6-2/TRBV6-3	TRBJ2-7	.	TGTGCCAGCAGTTGGACGGGGGGCAATGAGCAGTACTTC	CASSWTGGNEQYF
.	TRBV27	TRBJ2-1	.	TGTGCCAGCAGTTTATCGGGGGAGAGCTCCTACAATGAGCAGTTCTTC	CASSLSGESSYNEQFF
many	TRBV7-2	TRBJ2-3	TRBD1	TGTGCCAGCAGCACACCGACAGGGAACACAGATACGCAGTATTTT	CASSTPTGNTDTQYF
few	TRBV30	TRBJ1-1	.	TGTGCCTGGAGTCGCGGGACCTACGGTGAAGCTTTCTTT	CAWSRGTYGEAFF
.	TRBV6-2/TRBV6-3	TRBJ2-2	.	TGTGCCAGCAGTTACTCGCCCATTTTACAGAAGACCGGGGAGCTGTTTTTT	CASSYSPILQKTGELFF
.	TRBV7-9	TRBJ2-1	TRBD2	TGTGCCAGCAGCTCGACTAGCGGTGATAAATTATCCTACAATGAGCAGTTCTTC	CASSSTSGDKLSYNEQFF
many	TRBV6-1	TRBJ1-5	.	TGTGCCACGGGAGGTATCGGTGACGGCAATCAGCCCCAGCATTTT	CATGGIGDGNQPQHF
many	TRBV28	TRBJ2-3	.	TGTGCCAGCAGTTTACTGTGGTCAGGAACGACAGATACGCAGTATTTT	CASSLLWSGTTDTQYF
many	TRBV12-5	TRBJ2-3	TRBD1	TGTGCTAGTGGTTCCCGGACAGGAGCAGATACGCAGTATTTT	CASGSRTGADTQYF
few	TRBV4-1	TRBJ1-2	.	TGCGCCAGCAGCCAAGATATTGTGGGAGGCCTCTCCTATGGCTACACCTTC	CASSQDIVGGLSYGYTF
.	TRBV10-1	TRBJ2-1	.	TGCGCCAGCAGTGACAGGGGGGTGGGTGAGCAGTTCTTC	CASSDRGVGEQFF
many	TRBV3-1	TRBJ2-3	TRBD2	TGTGCCAGCAGCCCCCCCGGGAGGGATACGCAGTATTTT	CASSPPGRDTQYF
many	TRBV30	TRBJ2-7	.	TGTGCCTGGAGTCGGAGCGGCTACGAGCAGTACTTC	CAWSRSGYEQYF
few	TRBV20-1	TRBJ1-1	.	TGCAGTGCTAGAGATCCCCAGGCCCCGAACACTGAAGCTTTCTTT	CSARDPQAPNTEAFF
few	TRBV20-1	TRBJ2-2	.	TGCAGTGCTAGGCCCAGAAACACCGGGGAGCTGTTTTTT	CSARPRNTGELFF
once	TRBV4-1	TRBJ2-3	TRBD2	TGCGCCAGCAGCCATACCTCCAGAACGGGACTAGCGGGAGATACGCAGTATTTT	CASSHTSRTGLAGDTQYF
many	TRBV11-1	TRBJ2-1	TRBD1	TGTGCCAGCAGCCCCGGGACAGGGGGAACGGAGCAGTTCTTC	CASSPGTGGTEQFF
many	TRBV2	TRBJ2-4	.	TGTGCCAGCAGAGACAGGGACTATGGAAACATTCAGTACTTC	CASRDRDYGNIQYF
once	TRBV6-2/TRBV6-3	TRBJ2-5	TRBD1	TGTGCCAGCAATCGTCAGGGGGCAGAGACCCAGTACTTC	CASNRQGAETQYF
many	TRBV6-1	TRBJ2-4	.	TGTGCCAGCAGTGAAGGTACCGGAGCTGTCGGCATTCAGTACTTC	CASSEGTGAVGIQYF
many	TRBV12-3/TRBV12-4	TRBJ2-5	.	TGTGCCAGCAGTCCGACGGGACGTAAACGGGAGACCCAGTACTTC	CASSPTGRKRETQYF
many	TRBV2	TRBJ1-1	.	TGTGCCAGCAAAACGGATAGGAGCACTGAAGCTTTCTTT	CASKTDRSTEAFF
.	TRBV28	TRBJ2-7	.	TGTACCAGCAGAATAGACAGCTCCTACGAGCAGTACTTC	CTSRIDSSYEQYF
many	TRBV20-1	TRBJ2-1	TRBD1	TGCAGTGCTCCGAGAACAGGGGGATACAATGAGCAGTTCTTC	CSAPRTGGYNEQFF
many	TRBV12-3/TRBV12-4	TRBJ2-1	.	TGTGCCAGCAGTTCCTCGGGAAGGTCCTACAATGAGCAGTTCTTC	CASSSSGRSYNEQFF
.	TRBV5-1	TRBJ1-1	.	TGCGCCAGCAAGTTCGGGGGAGTGAACACTGAAGCTTTCTTT	CASKFGGVNTEAFF
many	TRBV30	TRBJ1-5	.	TGTGCCTGGAGCGTCCAGGGGAGCCAGCCCCAGCATTTT	CAWSVQGSQPQHF
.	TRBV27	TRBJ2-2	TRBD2	TGTGCCAGCAGTCACGGGACTAGCGGGTTCGGGGAGCTGTTTTTT	CASSHGTSGFGELFF
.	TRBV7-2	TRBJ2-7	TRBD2	TGTGCCAGCAGCTTAGTAGCTTCTAGCGGGAGTAGGGACGAGCAGTACTTC	CASSLVASSGSRDEQYF
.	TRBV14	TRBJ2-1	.	TGTGCCAGCAGCCAAGATAATGGCAATGAGCAGTTCTTC	CASSQDNGNEQFF
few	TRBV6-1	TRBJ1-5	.	TGTGCCAGCAGTGTCTACCAAACTTGGAATCAGCCCCAGCATTTT	CASSVYQTWNQPQHF
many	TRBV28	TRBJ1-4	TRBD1	TGTGCCAGCAGTTTTTCGGGGACAGGGACTAATGAAAAACTGTTTTTT	CASSFSGTGTNEKLFF
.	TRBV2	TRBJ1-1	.	TGTGCCAACAGCTTCCTTTGGGCTTTCTTT	CANSFLWAFF
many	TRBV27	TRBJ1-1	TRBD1	TGTGCCAGCAGTTTTTACAGGGGACGTTCTGAAGCTTTCTTT	CASSFYRGRSEAFF
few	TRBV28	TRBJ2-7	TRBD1	TGTGCCACCAACTCCGGGACAGGGAATTACGAGCAGTACTTC	CATNSGTGNYEQYF
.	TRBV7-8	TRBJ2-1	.	TGTGCCAGCAGCTTATGGGGCGAGAGCTCCTACAATGAGCAGTTCTTC	CASSLWGESSYNEQFF
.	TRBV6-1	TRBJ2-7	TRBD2	TGTGCCAGCGGTCAGACTAGCGTAACTTACGAGCAGTACTTC	CASGQTSVTYEQYF
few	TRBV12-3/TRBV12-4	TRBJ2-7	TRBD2	TGTGCCAGCAGTTTAGATTTACTAGCGCGAGGCTACGAGCAGTACTTC	CASSLDLLARGYEQYF
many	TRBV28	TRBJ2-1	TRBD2	TGTGCCAGCAGAAAGCGGGGGGTCTACAATGAGCAGTTCTTC	CASRKRGVYNEQFF
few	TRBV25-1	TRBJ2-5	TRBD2	TGTGCCAGCAGTGGACTAGCGGGAATCGGGGAGACCCAGTACTTC	CASSGLAGIGETQYF
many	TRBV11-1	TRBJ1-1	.	TGTGCCAGCAGCTTAGAAGGACTGAGGAACACTGAAGCTTTCTTT	CASSLEGLRNTEAFF
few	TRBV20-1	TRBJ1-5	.	TGCAGTGCTAGTACGGCCGGCGATCAGCCCCAGCATTTT	CSASTAGDQPQHF
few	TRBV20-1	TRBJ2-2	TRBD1	TGCAGTGCTAGCGATCGGGACAGGAGGGCCACCGGGGAGCTGTTTTTT	CSASDRDRRATGELFF
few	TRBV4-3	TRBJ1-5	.	TGCGCCAGCAGCCAAGGTGTAGAAGATCAGCCCCAGCATTTT	CASSQGVEDQPQHF
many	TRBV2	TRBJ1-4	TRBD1	TGTGCCAGCAGTGACCCGGGACAGGGTTTTGAAAAACTGTTTTTT	CASSDPGQGFEKLFF
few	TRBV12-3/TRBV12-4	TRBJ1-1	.	TGTGCCGCCCAATCATCTCTGAACACTGAAGCTTTCTTT	CAAQSSLNTEAFF
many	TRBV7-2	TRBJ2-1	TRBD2	TGTGCCAGTGCCGGGACTAGGTACAATGAGCAGTTCTTC	CASAGTRYNEQFF
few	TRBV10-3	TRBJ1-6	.	TGTGCCATCAGTGCTAAGACGGCAAATAATTCACCCCTCCACTTT	CAISAKTANNSPLHF